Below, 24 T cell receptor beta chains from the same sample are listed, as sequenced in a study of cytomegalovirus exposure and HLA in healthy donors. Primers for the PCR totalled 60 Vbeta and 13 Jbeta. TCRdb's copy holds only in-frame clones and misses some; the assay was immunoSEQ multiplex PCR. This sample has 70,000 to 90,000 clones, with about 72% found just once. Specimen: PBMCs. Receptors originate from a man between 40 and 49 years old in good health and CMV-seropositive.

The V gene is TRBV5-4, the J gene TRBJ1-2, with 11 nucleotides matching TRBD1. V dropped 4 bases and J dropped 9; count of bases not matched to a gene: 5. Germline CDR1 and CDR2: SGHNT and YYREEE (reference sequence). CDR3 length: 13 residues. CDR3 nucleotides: TGTGCCAGCAGCCCTGGACAGGGGGCGAGCTACACCTTC. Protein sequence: CASSPGQGASYTF.

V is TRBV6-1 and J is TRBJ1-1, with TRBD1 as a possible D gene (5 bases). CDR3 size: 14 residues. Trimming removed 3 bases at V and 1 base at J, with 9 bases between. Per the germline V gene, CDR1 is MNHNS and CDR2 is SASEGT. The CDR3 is CASSEGPQNTEAFF. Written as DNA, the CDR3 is TGTGCCAGCAGTGAGGGGCCACAGAACACTGAAGCTTTCTTT.

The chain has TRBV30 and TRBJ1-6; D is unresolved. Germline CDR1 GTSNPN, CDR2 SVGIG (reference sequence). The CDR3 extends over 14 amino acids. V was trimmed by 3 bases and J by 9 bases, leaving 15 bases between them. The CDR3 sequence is CAWRQVGLGSPLHF. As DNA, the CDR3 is TGTGCCTGGAGACAAGTCGGGTTGGGTTCACCCCTCCACTTT.

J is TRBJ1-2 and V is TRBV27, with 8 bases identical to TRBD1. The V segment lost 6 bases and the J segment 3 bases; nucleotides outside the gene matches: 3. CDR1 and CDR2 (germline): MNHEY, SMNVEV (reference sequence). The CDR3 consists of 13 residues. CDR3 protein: CASSPGQDYGYTF. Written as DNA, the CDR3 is TGTGCCAGCAGCCCGGGACAGGACTATGGCTACACCTTC.

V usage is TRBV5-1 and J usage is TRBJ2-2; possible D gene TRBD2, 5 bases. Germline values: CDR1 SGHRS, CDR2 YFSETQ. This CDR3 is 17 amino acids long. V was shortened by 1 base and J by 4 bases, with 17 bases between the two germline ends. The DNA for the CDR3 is TGCGCCAGCAGCTTGATGGGCCAGGTGGCGGGCACCGGGGAGCTGTTTTTT. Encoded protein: CASSLMGQVAGTGELFF.

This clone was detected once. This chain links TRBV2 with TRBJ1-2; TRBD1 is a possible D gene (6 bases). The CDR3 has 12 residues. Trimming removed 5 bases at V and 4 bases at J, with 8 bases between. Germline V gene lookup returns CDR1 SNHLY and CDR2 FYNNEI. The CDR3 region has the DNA TGTGCCAGCAGTTTGACAGGCTATGGCTACACCTTC. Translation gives CASSLTGYGYTF.

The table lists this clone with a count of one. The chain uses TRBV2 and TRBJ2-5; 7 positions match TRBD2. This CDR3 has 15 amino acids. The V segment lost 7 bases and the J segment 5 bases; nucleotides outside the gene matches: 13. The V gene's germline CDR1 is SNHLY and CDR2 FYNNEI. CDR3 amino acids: CASKIANGRRETQYF. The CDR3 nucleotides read TGTGCCAGCAAAATCGCGAACGGGAGGAGGGAGACCCAGTACTTC.

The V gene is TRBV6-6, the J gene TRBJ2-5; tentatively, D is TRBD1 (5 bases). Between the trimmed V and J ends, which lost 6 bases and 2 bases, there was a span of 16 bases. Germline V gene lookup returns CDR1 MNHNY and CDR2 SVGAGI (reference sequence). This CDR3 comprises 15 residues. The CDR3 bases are TGTGCCAGCAGGGGCGTAGGGGCAGCACAAGAGACCCAGTACTTC. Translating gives CASRGVGAAQETQYF.

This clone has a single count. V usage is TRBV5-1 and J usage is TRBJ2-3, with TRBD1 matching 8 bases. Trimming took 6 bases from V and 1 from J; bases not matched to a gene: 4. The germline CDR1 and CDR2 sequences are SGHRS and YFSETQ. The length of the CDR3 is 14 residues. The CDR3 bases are TGCGCCAGCATGTCGGGACAGGGCACAGATACGCAGTATTTT. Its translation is CASMSGQGTDTQYF.

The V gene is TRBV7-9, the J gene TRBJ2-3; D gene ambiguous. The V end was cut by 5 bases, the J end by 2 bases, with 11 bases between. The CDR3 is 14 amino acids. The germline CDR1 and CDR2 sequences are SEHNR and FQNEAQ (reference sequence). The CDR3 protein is CASSRPADTDTQYF. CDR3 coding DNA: TGTGCCAGCAGCCGCCCGGCGGACACAGATACGCAGTATTTT.

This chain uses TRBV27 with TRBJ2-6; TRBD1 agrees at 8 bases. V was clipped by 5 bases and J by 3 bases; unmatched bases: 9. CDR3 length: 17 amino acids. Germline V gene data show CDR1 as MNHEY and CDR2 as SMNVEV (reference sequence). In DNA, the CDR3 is TGTGCCAGCAGTGCCCGTCAGGGGGCGGGTGGGGCCAACGTCCTGACTTTC. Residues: CASSARQGAGGANVLTF.

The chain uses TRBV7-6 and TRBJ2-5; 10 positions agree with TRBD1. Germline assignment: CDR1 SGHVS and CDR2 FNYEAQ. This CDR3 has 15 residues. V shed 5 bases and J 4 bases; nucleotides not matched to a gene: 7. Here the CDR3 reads CASSLRQGARETQYF. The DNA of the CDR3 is TGTGCCAGCAGCCTCAGACAGGGGGCGAGAGAGACCCAGTACTTC.

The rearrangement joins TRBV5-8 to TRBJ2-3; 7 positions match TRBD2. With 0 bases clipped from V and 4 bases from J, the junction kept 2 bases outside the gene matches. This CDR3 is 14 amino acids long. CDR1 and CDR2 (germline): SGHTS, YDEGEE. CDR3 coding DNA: TGTGCCAGCAGCTTGGCCAGCGGGGCAGATACGCAGTATTTT. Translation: CASSLASGADTQYF.

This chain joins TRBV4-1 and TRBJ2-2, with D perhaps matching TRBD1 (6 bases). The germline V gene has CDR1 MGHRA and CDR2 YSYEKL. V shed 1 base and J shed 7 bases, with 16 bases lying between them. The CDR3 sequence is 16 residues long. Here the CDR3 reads CASSQANRVRIGELFF. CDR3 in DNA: TGCGCCAGCAGCCAAGCCAACAGGGTTAGGATCGGGGAGCTGTTTTTT.

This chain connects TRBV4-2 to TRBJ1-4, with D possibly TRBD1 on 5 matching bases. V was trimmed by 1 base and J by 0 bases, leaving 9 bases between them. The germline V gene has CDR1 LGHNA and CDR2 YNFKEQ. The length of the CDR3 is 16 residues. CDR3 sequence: CASSQGQSATNEKLFF. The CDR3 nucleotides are TGTGCCAGCAGCCAAGGACAGTCAGCAACTAATGAAAAACTGTTTTTT.

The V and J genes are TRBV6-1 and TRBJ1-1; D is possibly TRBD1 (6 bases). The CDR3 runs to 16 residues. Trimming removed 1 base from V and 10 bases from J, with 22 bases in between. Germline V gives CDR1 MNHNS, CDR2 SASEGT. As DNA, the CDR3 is TGTGCCAGCAGTGAAGTCAGGGGTATGAGAATTCGGGTAGCTTTCTTT. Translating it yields CASSEVRGMRIRVAFF.

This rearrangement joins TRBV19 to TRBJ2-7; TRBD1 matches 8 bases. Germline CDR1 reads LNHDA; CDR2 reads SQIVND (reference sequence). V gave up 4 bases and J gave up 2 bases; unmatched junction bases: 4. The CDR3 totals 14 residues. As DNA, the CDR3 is TGTGCCAGTAGTAGGACAGGGCATCCCTACGAGCAGTACTTC. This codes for CASSRTGHPYEQYF.

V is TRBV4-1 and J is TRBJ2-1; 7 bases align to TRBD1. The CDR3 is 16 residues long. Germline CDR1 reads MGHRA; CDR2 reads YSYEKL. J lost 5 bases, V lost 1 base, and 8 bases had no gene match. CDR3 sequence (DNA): TGCGCCAGCAGCCAAGGCCGGACAGGATGGAACAATGAGCAGTTCTTC. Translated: CASSQGRTGWNNEQFF.

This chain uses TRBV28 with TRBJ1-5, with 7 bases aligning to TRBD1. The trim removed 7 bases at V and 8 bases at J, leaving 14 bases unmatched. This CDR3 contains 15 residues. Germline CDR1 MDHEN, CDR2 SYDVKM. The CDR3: CASISGTATLKPQHF. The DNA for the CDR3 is TGTGCCAGCATCTCAGGGACAGCCACTCTAAAGCCCCAGCATTTT. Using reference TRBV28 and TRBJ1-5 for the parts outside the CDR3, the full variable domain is DVKVTQSSRYLVKRTGEKVFLECVQDMDHENMFWYRQDPGLGLRLIYFSYDVKMKEKGDIPEGYSVSREKKERFSLILESASTNQTSMYLCASISGTATLKPQHFGDGTRLSIL.

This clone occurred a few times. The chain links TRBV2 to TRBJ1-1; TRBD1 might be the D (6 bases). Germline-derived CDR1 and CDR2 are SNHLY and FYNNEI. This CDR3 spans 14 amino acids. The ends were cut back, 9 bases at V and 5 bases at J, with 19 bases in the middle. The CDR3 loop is CASKARGWGTEAFF. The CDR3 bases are TGTGCCAGTAAAGCCAGGGGCTGGGGGACTGAAGCTTTCTTT.

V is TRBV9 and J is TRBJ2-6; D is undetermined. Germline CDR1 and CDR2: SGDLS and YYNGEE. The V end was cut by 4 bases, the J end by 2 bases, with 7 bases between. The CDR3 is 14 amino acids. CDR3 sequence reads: CASSPVAGANVLTF. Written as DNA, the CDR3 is TGTGCCAGCAGCCCAGTGGCTGGGGCCAACGTCCTGACTTTC.

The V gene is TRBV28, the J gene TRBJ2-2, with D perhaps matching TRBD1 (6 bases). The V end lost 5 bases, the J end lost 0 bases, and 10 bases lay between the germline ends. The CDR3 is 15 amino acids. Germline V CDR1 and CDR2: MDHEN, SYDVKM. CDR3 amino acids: CASSIGQTNTGELFF. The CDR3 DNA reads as TGTGCCAGCAGTATCGGACAGACGAACACCGGGGAGCTGTTTTTT. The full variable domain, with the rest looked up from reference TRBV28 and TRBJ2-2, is DVKVTQSSRYLVKRTGEKVFLECVQDMDHENMFWYRQDPGLGLRLIYFSYDVKMKEKGDIPEGYSVSREKKERFSLILESASTNQTSMYLCASSIGQTNTGELFFGEGSRLTVL.

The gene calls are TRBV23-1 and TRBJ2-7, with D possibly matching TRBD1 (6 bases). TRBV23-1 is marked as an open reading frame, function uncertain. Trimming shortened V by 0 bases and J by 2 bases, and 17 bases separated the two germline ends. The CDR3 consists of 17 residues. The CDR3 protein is CASSQSNLTDSTYEQYF. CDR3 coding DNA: TGCGCCAGCAGTCAATCGAATTTAACGGACAGCACCTACGAGCAGTACTTC.

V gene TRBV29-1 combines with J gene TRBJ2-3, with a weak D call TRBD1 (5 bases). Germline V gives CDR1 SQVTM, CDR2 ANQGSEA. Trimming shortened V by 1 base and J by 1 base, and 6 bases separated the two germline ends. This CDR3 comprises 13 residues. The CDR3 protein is CSVEGGGTDTQYF. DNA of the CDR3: TGCAGCGTTGAAGGGGGCGGCACAGATACGCAGTATTTT.